This TCR beta chain was recovered during a study of T cell responses to AZD1222 COVID-19 vaccine. Points from the study as a whole: Only six individuals given AZD1222 were seropositive at baseline.

Turning to this clone: What it binds is unknown.

TCRdb keeps only in-frame clones here, not all; method: immunoSEQ multiplex PCR. The sample yields about 160,000 clones, 91% seen once. The CDR3 covers 15 residues. The germline V gene has CDR1 MNHEY and CDR2 SVGAGI. Between the trimmed V and J ends, which lost 0 bases and 0 bases, there was a span of 9 bases. This specimen was peripheral blood, taken 28 days after the second AZD1222 dose. The sequence was collected from an adult who received the AZD1222 COVID-19 vaccine. The chain links TRBV6-5 to TRBJ2-7; D gene unclear. Here the CDR3 reads CASSYSSPSSYEQYF. In DNA form, the CDR3 reads TGTGCCAGCAGTTACTCGAGTCCGAGCTCCTACGAGCAGTACTTC.